Described below is a single T cell receptor beta chain sequence and its context. Its antigen is not identified. The record originates from a study of T cell responses to AZD1222 COVID-19 vaccine. Study-wide background: Pooling was applied to second doses at about 4 or about 12 weeks.

Generated by immunoSEQ multiplex PCR, the TCRdb table keeps only in-frame clones and is missing some. The sample has more than 150,000 clones; approximately 92% are singletons. Study findings and constraints: Only after the peak T cell response were repertoires sampled. Donors, mostly white British, included more females; clonal diversity was possibly underestimated. Of the AZD1222 recipients, only 5 or 6 were seropositive at baseline.

V was shortened by 6 bases and J by 10 bases, with 12 bases between the two germline ends. Germline CDR1 and CDR2: MNHNS and SASEGT. CDR3 length: 11 amino acids. The sequenced sample was peripheral blood, obtained on day 0 of AZD1222 vaccination. This receptor was identified in an adult in good health. The chain uses TRBV6-1 and TRBJ1-1; D ambiguous. In DNA, the CDR3 is TGTGCCAGCAGGTATATGGGCGGAGCTTTCTTT. Translating gives CASRYMGGAFF.